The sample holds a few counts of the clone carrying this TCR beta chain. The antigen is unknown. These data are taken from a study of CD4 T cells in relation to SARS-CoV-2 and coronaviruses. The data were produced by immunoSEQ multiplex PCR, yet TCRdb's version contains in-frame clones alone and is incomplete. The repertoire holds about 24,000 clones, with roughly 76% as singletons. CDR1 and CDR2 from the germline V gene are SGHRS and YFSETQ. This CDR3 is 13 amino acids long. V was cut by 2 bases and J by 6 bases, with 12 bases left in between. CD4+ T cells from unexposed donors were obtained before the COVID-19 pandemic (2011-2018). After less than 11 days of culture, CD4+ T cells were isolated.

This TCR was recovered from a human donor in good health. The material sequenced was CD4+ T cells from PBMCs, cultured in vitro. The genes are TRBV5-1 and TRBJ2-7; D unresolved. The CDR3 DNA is TGCGCCAGCAGCTTCGAGCCAAACTTCGAGCAGTACTTC. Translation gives CASSFEPNFEQYF.